This TCR beta chain was captured in a study of T cells in Graves' hyperthyroidism and ophthalmopathy. Broader study findings: Ophthalmopathy stood apart from stable hyperthyroidism in a 13 V-J model.

Amplification of TCR beta CDR3 regions used RNA as the template. During a first-round RT-PCR of the TCR CDR3, the HTBI primer set was used. One entry per CDR3 protein, called by TCRdb with MiXCR from the multiplex PCR reads. The data contain some 200,000 distinct CDR3 sequences, less than 20% of them seen just once; the ten biggest clones take up roughly 49%. Germline V gene data show CDR1 as SEHNR and CDR2 as FQNEAQ (reference sequence). CDR3 length: 14 residues. V shed 5 bases and J 5 bases; nucleotides not matched to a gene: 9. About this clonotype: Its target is unknown.

Calling Graves' hyperthyroidism stable meant ophthalmopathy did not progress within 18 months. Subjects aged 18 to 65 presented with newly diagnosed hyperthyroidism of less than 2 months' duration. The clonotype was recovered from a woman aged 45-59 years with Graves' hyperthyroidism. The specimen was blood. V gene TRBV7-9 combines with J gene TRBJ2-7; 7 nucleotides align to TRBD1. The CDR3 spells CASSPPDRFNEQYF. The CDR3 bases are TGTGCCAGCAGCCCCCCGGACAGGTTCAACGAGCAGTACTTC.